This passage covers 31 T cell receptor beta chains from one sample sequenced in a study of T-cell reconstitution after alpha-beta-depleted transplantation in children. Molecular barcoding with unique molecular identifiers was used for the TCRbeta library. TCRdb independently ran MiXCR on the PCR reads; one entry per CDR3 protein. The data contain hundreds of thousands of distinct CDR3 sequences, roughly 13% of them seen just once; the ten biggest clones take up roughly 0.77%. Sequencing used PBMCs, obtained before TCRalphabeta/CD19-depleted stem cell transplant. The source of these receptors is a girl aged 2 to 9 with congenital amegakaryocytic thrombocytopenia, due to receive a stem cell transplant.

This clonotype has a count of ten or more. The J gene is TRBJ1-4, the V gene TRBV12-3 or TRBV12-4; 7 positions match TRBD1. The CDR3 runs 14 residues. V was pared by 3 bases and J by 8 bases, with 6 bases of the junction left unmatched. In nucleotides, the CDR3 is TGTGCCAGCAGTTTGGGGAACAGGGGAGAAAAACTGTTTTTT. Encoded protein: CASSLGNRGEKLFF.

This clonotype was picked up many times. The V call is TRBV5-1, the J call TRBJ2-1, with D uncertain. The V end lost 0 bases, the J end lost 9 bases, and 16 bases lay between the germline ends. The CDR3 runs 15 residues. CDR1 is SGHRS and CDR2 is YFSETQ in the germline V gene. The CDR3 DNA follows: TGCGCCAGCAGCTTGGGGAGCGCCAAAGCCAGTGAGCAGTTCTTC. It codes for CASSLGSAKASEQFF.

This clonotype was counted a few times. This chain uses TRBV7-9 with TRBJ2-1; maybe TRBD2 (6 bases). The V end lost 6 bases, the J end lost 4 bases, and 19 bases lay between the germline ends. This CDR3 region has 16 residues. The germline CDR1 and CDR2 sequences are SEHNR and FQNEAQ (reference sequence). CDR3 nucleotide sequence: TGTGCCAGCAGTGTGTCTTTTGGACTACCATACAATGAGCAGTTCTTC. This codes for CASSVSFGLPYNEQFF.

Many counts were recorded for this clonotype. The chain carries TRBV7-9 and TRBJ1-1; D unresolved. Germline assignment: CDR1 SEHNR and CDR2 FQNEAQ (reference sequence). The CDR3 has 13 residues. Trimming stripped 1 base from V and 5 bases from J, with 8 bases between. The CDR3 coding sequence is TGTGCCAGCAGCTTAGTACGGTATACTGAAGCTTTCTTT. Amino acid sequence: CASSLVRYTEAFF. The full variable domain, completed using reference TRBV7-9 and TRBJ1-1, is DTGVSQNPRHKITKRGQNVTFRCDPISEHNRLYWYRQTLGQGPEFLTYFQNEAQLEKSRLLSDRFSAERPKGSFSTLEIQRTEQGDSAMYLCASSLVRYTEAFFGQGTRLTVV.

The chain carries TRBV2 and TRBJ2-1, with 13 bases fitting TRBD2. Germline CDR1 is SNHLY and CDR2 is FYNNEI. The CDR3 consists of 18 residues. The ends lost 8 bases at V and 8 bases at J; junction bases unmatched: 18. CDR3 coding DNA: TGTGCCAGCCGGGGACTAGCGGGGTCCGTCGTAAAGGTCGATGAGCAGTTCTTC. Residues: CASRGLAGSVVKVDEQFF. The full variable domain, completed using reference TRBV2 and TRBJ2-1, is EPEVTQTPSHQVTQMGQEVILRCVPISNHLYFYWYRQILGQKVEFLVSFYNNEISEKSEIFDDQFSVERPDGSNFTLKIRSTKLEDSAMYFCASRGLAGSVVKVDEQFFGPGTRLTVL.

This clonotype was observed many times. The chain has TRBV20-1 and TRBJ2-1; D may be TRBD2 (6 bases). This CDR3 has 14 amino acids. CDR1 and CDR2 from the germline V gene are DFQATT and SNEGSKA (reference sequence). V was pared by 5 bases and J by 1 base, with 12 bases between. CDR3 sequence: CSARLGNSYNEQFF. CDR3 sequence (DNA): TGCAGTGCTCGACTAGGCAATTCCTACAATGAGCAGTTCTTC.

This clonotype has a handful of counts. The gene calls are TRBV5-1 and TRBJ2-5, with 9 positions matching TRBD1. J was trimmed by 3 bases and V by 4 bases; bases with no gene match: 4. Germline CDR1 reads SGHRS; CDR2 reads YFSETQ. The CDR3 has 14 amino acids. Here the CDR3 reads CASSAGTGKETQYF. CDR3 DNA: TGCGCCAGCAGCGCTGGGACAGGGAAAGAGACCCAGTACTTC.

The rearrangement joins TRBV20-1 to TRBJ2-5; D remains unclear. This CDR3 comprises 13 residues. V dropped 2 bases and J dropped 5 bases, with 12 bases sitting between them. Germline CDR1 and CDR2: DFQATT and SNEGSKA (reference sequence). As DNA, the CDR3 is TGCAGTGCTAGACGCTTTACGGCGGAGACCCAGTACTTC. Translating gives CSARRFTAETQYF.

On this clonotype: Germline and junction disagree at one end, which may indicate a read error. The chain couples TRBV6-5 to TRBJ2-7, with 8 bases aligning to TRBD1. Germline-derived CDR1 and CDR2 are MNHEY and SVGAGI. The CDR3 extends over 12 amino acids. The CDR3 nucleotides are TGTGCCAGCGGTTACGGACAGGGAGAGCAGTACTTC. This codes for CASGYGQGEQYF.

This clonotype was counted ten times or more. This chain uses TRBV12-3 or TRBV12-4 with TRBJ1-6, with 8 bases identical to TRBD1. The CDR3 runs to 15 residues. V lost 7 bases, J lost 3 bases, and 5 bases stayed unmatched. CDR3 residues: CASTRDRLYNSPLHF. The CDR3 DNA sequence: TGTGCCAGCACCCGGGACAGGCTCTATAATTCACCCCTCCACTTT.

This clonotype was counted ten times or more. The rearrangement links TRBV20-1 to TRBJ2-1; D perhaps matches TRBD2 (5 bases). The CDR3 is 14 residues long. V was clipped by 4 bases and J by 2 bases, with 12 bases between them. From germline, CDR1 is DFQATT and CDR2 SNEGSKA (reference sequence). CDR3 loop: CSAKDSRPYNEQFF. The CDR3 nucleotides are TGCAGTGCTAAGGACTCCAGGCCCTACAATGAGCAGTTCTTC.

At least ten counts were recorded for this clonotype. The V gene is TRBV4-1, the J gene TRBJ2-3, with a weak D call TRBD2 (6 bases). V was cut by 11 bases and J by 5 bases, with 17 bases left in between. The length of the CDR3 is 13 residues. CDR1 and CDR2 (germline): MGHRA, YSYEKL. The CDR3 sequence is CASRRAGGDTQYF. Here the CDR3 DNA reads TGCGCCTCCCGTCGAGCGGGTGGAGATACGCAGTATTTT.

The rearrangement links TRBV20-1 to TRBJ2-1; 11 bases agree with TRBD2. The CDR3 is 14 amino acids. The germline V gene encodes CDR1 DFQATT and CDR2 SNEGSKA (reference sequence). The ends lost 6 bases at V and 7 bases at J; junction bases unmatched: 8. The CDR3 spells CSALSGRAWNEQFF. The DNA of the CDR3 is TGCAGTGCCCTTAGCGGGAGGGCCTGGAATGAGCAGTTCTTC.

The chain recombines TRBV2 with TRBJ2-3; 8 bases line up with TRBD2. The junction had 15 bases not matched to a gene; V was cut back by 6 bases and J by 4 bases. This CDR3 spans 17 amino acids. Germline lookup yields CDR1 SNHLY and CDR2 FYNNEI. This CDR3 is CASRERERREGPDTQYF. In DNA, the CDR3 is TGTGCCAGCAGAGAACGGGAAAGACGGGAGGGCCCAGATACGCAGTATTTT.

The chain is built from TRBV2 and TRBJ1-4; D uncertain. V lost 8 bases and J 8 bases, leaving 15 bases between the germline ends. In germline, CDR1 is SNHLY, CDR2 FYNNEI. The CDR3 loop spans 13 amino acids. The CDR3 reads CASLESGAEKLFF. In DNA, the CDR3 is TGTGCCAGCCTGGAGTCAGGTGCGGAAAAACTGTTTTTT.

This chain uses TRBV12-3 or TRBV12-4 with TRBJ1-2, with a possible D match to TRBD1 (6 bases). This CDR3 region has 12 residues. The ends were cut back, 8 bases at V and 6 bases at J, with 13 bases in the middle. CDR3: CASDGGRDGYTF. The CDR3 DNA sequence: TGTGCCAGCGACGGGGGGCGGGATGGCTACACCTTC.

With respect to this clonotype: Possible read error: a much larger clone is one base away. This chain links TRBV5-5 with TRBJ2-5; D is ambiguous. This CDR3 is 16 amino acids long. V gave up 3 bases and J gave up 2 bases, with 17 bases separating them. The germline CDR1 and CDR2 sequences are SGHKS and YYEKEE (reference sequence). Here the CDR3 reads CASSSAFTLPQETQYF. In nucleotides, the CDR3 is TGTGCCAGCAGCTCGGCTTTCACGCTACCACAAGAGACCCAGTACTTC.

This clonotype has only a few counts. The chain couples TRBV5-1 to TRBJ2-2; possible D gene TRBD2, 5 bases. V gave up 0 bases and J gave up 5 bases, with 20 bases separating them. The V gene's germline CDR1 is SGHRS and CDR2 YFSETQ. The CDR3 is 18 amino acids. The CDR3 DNA reads as TGCGCCAGCAGCTTGGCCTCCCGTTCCATCTCGGGGACCGGGGAGCTGTTTTTT. It codes for CASSLASRSISGTGELFF.

This clonotype has a count of ten or more. The genes are TRBV4-1 and TRBJ2-1; D gene uncertain. From germline, CDR1 is MGHRA and CDR2 YSYEKL. The CDR3 covers 14 residues. V lost 0 bases and J 3 bases, leaving 6 bases between the germline ends. Here the CDR3 DNA reads TGCGCCAGCAGCCAAGAGTGGGGCTACAATGAGCAGTTCTTC. Its protein is CASSQEWGYNEQFF.

This clonotype occurred a few times. Here the CDR3 omits its conserved ending phenylalanine or tryptophan, so a read error is the likely source. Because the CDR3's place on the DNA is in doubt, the DNA is left out and the CDR3 is given as listed by TCRdb. The chain recombines TRBV14 with TRBJ1-2; the table's D call of TRBD1 was not tested on the DNA. Germline-derived CDR1 and CDR2 are SGHDN and FVKESK. The CDR3 has 13 residues if both end residues are counted. The CDR3 loop reads CASSQDTGRASSL.

The genes are TRBV7-9 and TRBJ2-1; D unresolved. Trimming stripped 2 bases from V and 0 bases from J, with 8 bases between. Germline V gene data show CDR1 as SEHNR and CDR2 as FQNEAQ (reference sequence). This CDR3 comprises 15 residues. As DNA, the CDR3 is TGTGCCAGCAGCTTATACGGCGGCTCCTACAATGAGCAGTTCTTC. This sequence encodes CASSLYGGSYNEQFF.

This clonotype was seen a few times. V is TRBV10-3 and J is TRBJ2-7; 8 bases fit TRBD1. The J segment lost 4 bases and the V segment lost 3 bases, leaving 5 bases of the junction unmatched. CDR3 length: 14 residues. CDR1 ENHRY and CDR2 SYGVKD come from the germline V gene. CDR3 bases: TGTGCCATCAGTGACGGACAGGGAGGATACGAGCAGTACTTC. This gives the protein CAISDGQGGYEQYF.

As for this clonotype: This may come from a read error, since a much larger clone is one base off. This chain links TRBV7-3 with TRBJ2-1; 9 bases map to TRBD2. The germline V gene encodes CDR1 SGHTA and CDR2 FQGTGA. The CDR3 totals 15 residues. J lost 5 bases, V lost 4 bases, and 6 bases had no gene match. CDR3 in DNA: TGTGCCAGCAGCTCGGCAGCGGGAGGAAACAATGAGCAGTTCTTC. It yields the protein CASSSAAGGNNEQFF.

The sample holds a few counts of this clonotype. The V and J genes are TRBV28 and TRBJ2-2; D might be TRBD2 (6 bases). This CDR3 region has 17 residues. Per the germline V gene, CDR1 is MDHEN and CDR2 is SYDVKM. The V end was cut by 7 bases, the J end by 5 bases, with 23 bases between. Written as DNA, the CDR3 is TGTGCCAGCAACTTATCCGGGACTCCTGCGGGTACCGGGGAGCTGTTTTTT. Protein: CASNLSGTPAGTGELFF.

At least ten counts were recorded for this clonotype. The genes are TRBV29-1 and TRBJ2-7; the match to TRBD1 covers 7 bases. Germline V gene sequence: CDR1 SQVTM, CDR2 ANQGSEA. V gave up 7 bases and J gave up 0 bases; unmatched junction bases: 9. The CDR3 contains 14 residues. CDR3 DNA: TGCAGCGCAGGGTCGGGACAGAACTCCTACGAGCAGTACTTC. Its translation: CSAGSGQNSYEQYF.

This clonotype appeared many times. The chain employs TRBV12-3 or TRBV12-4 and TRBJ2-1, with unresolved D. This CDR3 region has 14 residues. Trimming left V 6 bases short and J 4 bases short, with 13 bases between. The CDR3 is CASSPPALYNEQFF. In DNA form, the CDR3 reads TGTGCCAGCAGCCCCCCAGCGTTGTACAATGAGCAGTTCTTC.

This clonotype was detected only a few times. The chain employs TRBV5-1 and TRBJ2-1; no reliable D call. With 0 bases removed from V and 10 bases from J, the gap between germline ends came to 17 bases. This CDR3 contains 15 residues. Looked up from germline, CDR1 is SGHRS and CDR2 is YFSETQ. CDR3 DNA: TGCGCCAGCAGCTTGGAAAAGTTGGTGGGCCAAGAGCAGTTCTTC. Translating it yields CASSLEKLVGQEQFF. Using reference TRBV5-1 and TRBJ2-1 for the parts outside the CDR3, the full variable domain is KAGVTQTPRYLIKTRGQQVTLSCSPISGHRSVSWYQQTPGQGLQFLFEYFSETQRNKGNFPGRFSGRQFSNSRSEMNVSTLELGDSALYLCASSLEKLVGQEQFFGPGTRLTVL.

As to this clonotype: Since a much larger clone is just one base distant, this may be a read error. The chain has TRBV20-1 and TRBJ2-1, with D unclear. CDR1 DFQATT and CDR2 SNEGSKA come from the germline V gene (reference sequence). The CDR3 covers 13 residues. The CDR3 loop reads CSASGFSYNEQLF. CDR3 sequence (DNA): TGCAGTGCTAGCGGCTTCTCCTACAATGAGCAGCTCTTC.

The chain recombines TRBV5-1 with TRBJ2-7, with D possibly TRBD1 on 5 matching bases. CDR3 length: 15 residues. Germline loops: CDR1 SGHRS, CDR2 YFSETQ. Trimming took off 3 bases at V and 3 bases at J, with 16 bases between the two ends. CDR3 bases: TGCGCCAGCAGCTCCTCTGGGGCCCCCCACTACGAGCAGTACTTC. It specifies CASSSSGAPHYEQYF. Full variable domain (remainder filled in from reference TRBV5-1 and TRBJ2-7): KAGVTQTPRYLIKTRGQQVTLSCSPISGHRSVSWYQQTPGQGLQFLFEYFSETQRNKGNFPGRFSGRQFSNSRSEMNVSTLELGDSALYLCASSSSGAPHYEQYFGPGTRLTVT.

This clonotype was seen ten or more times. The chain couples TRBV5-1 to TRBJ2-1; 10 bases match TRBD2. This CDR3 is built from 21 residues. CDR1 and CDR2 from the germline V gene are SGHRS and YFSETQ. V dropped 7 bases and J dropped 1; count of bases not matched to a gene: 23. The CDR3 region is CASANTVLGLAQSESYNEQFF. DNA for the CDR3: TGCGCCAGCGCCAATACAGTTCTGGGACTAGCGCAAAGCGAGTCCTACAATGAGCAGTTCTTC.

The table lists this clonotype with a few counts. The chain couples TRBV28 to TRBJ2-7; D is uncertain. Trimming took 5 bases from V and 3 from J, leaving 5 bases between them. The CDR3 runs 11 residues. Germline V gene data show CDR1 as MDHEN and CDR2 as SYDVKM. In DNA, the CDR3 is TGTGCCAGCAGTATCAACTACGAGCAGTACTTC. It is translated as CASSINYEQYF.